The subject of this entry is one T cell receptor (beta chain). Its specificity is not known. Trimming left V 8 bases short and J 2 bases short, with 12 bases between. CDR3 length: 13 amino acids. The V gene's germline CDR1 is MDHEN and CDR2 SYDVKM. Clones were sequenced by immunoSEQ multiplex PCR, and TCRdb holds only the in-frame ones, with some missing. This sample yields 2 million to 2.5 million clones, of which approximately 95% are seen a single time; roughly 0.13% belongs to the top ten. This record belongs to a study of shared clonotypes between healthy human individuals. At the level of the study: Each donor had three CD4 naive, three CD4 memory, two CD8 naive and one CD8 memory plate.

In the CD4+ fraction, cells were divided into CD45RA+ naive and CD45RA-negative memory subsets. Notes on the study in general: Generally, naive subsets (rather than memory subsets) showed larger estimated richness. Some naive CD4 clonotypes, around 4.7%, turned up in common across a few donors.

The chain carries TRBV28 and TRBJ2-5; D might be TRBD2 (6 bases). Sample: naive CD4+ T cells sorted from blood. Stated subset: CD45RA+ positively selected. The sequence came from a young man in good health. In DNA, the CDR3 is TGTGCCAGCGCCCGGGGACTTCAAGAGACCCAGTACTTC. It translates to CASARGLQETQYF. The full variable domain, completed using reference TRBV28 and TRBJ2-5, is DVKVTQSSRYLVKRTGEKVFLECVQDMDHENMFWYRQDPGLGLRLIYFSYDVKMKEKGDIPEGYSVSREKKERFSLILESASTNQTSMYLCASARGLQETQYFGPGTRLLVL.